Below are 2 T cell receptor beta chains sequenced from a single sample in a study of blood T cell repertoires in COVID-19. Profiled with immunoSEQ multiplex PCR; TCRdb holds only in-frame clones, not every one. The data contain about 220,000 clones, about 87% of them singletons. Material for sequencing was PBMCs or T cells enriched from blood (not recorded which). The receptor set was obtained from a woman in her twenties or thirties who had recovered from COVID-19.

This clone was seen only a few times. The V gene is TRBV11-2, the J gene TRBJ1-1, with 7 bases fitting TRBD1. Germline V gene sequence: CDR1 SGHAT, CDR2 FQNNGV. This CDR3 has 14 residues. The V and J ends lost 1 base and 11 bases, in that order; junction bases with no gene match: 10. The CDR3 loop reads CASSLGLDRAAAFF. CDR3 coding DNA: TGTGCCAGCAGCTTAGGGCTTGACAGGGCGGCGGCTTTCTTT.

The V gene is TRBV19, the J gene TRBJ1-4; D possibly corresponds to TRBD1 (6 bases). Trimming shortened V by 4 bases and J by 2 bases, and 17 bases separated the two germline ends. The V gene's germline CDR1 is LNHDA and CDR2 SQIVND (reference sequence). The CDR3 is 17 residues long. This CDR3 reads CASSRGGKWMTNEKLFF. CDR3 sequence (DNA): TGTGCCAGTAGTAGGGGGGGCAAGTGGATGACTAATGAAAAACTGTTTTTT. The full variable domain, completed using reference TRBV19 and TRBJ1-4, is DGGITQSPKYLFRKEGQNVTLSCEQNLNHDAMYWYRQDPGQGLRLIYYSQIVNDFQKGDIAEGYSVSREKKESFPLTVTSAQKNPTAFYLCASSRGGKWMTNEKLFFGSGTQLSVL.